These T cell receptor beta chains were read from a single sample in a study of cytotoxic CD8 clonotypes in ibrutinib-treated CLL. This table comes from immunoSEQ multiplex PCR, and its TCRdb copy is limited to in-frame clones, with some not included. The sample shows 250,000 to 350,000 clones, about 72% of them seen only once. Sequencing was performed on PBMCs, taken at disease progression, from a patient treated with ibrutinib. These receptors came from a human donor with chronic lymphocytic leukemia. CDR3s include the opening cysteine and the closing phenylalanine or tryptophan. The D gene is left open where the match is weak. Some rows mark clone size as missing; the rest say once, few, many or name a class of expanded clone.

J gene,CDR3 length,clone size,D gene,V gene,CDR3 protein,CDR3 DNA
TRBJ1-1,16,NA,NA,TRBV14,CASSPGYVRARTEAFF,TGTGCCAGCAGCCCCGGGTACGTGAGGGCGCGGACTGAAGCTTTCTTT
TRBJ1-1,17,NA,TRBD1,TRBV7-8,CASSPRPVGTDNTEAFF,TGTGCCAGCAGCCCTAGACCCGTTGGGACAGATAACACTGAAGCTTTCTTT
TRBJ2-5,13,NA,NA,TRBV6-5,CASSGVYRQTQYF,TGTGCCAGCAGTGGGGTTTACAGGCAGACCCAGTACTTC
TRBJ2-1,13,NA,NA,TRBV5-4,CASSGLGNLKQFF,TGTGCCAGCAGCGGTTTAGGGAATTTGAAGCAGTTCTTC
TRBJ1-3,15,few,TRBD1,TRBV29-1,CSVEVGTGAGNTIYF,TGCAGCGTTGAAGTAGGGACAGGGGCTGGAAACACCATATATTTT
TRBJ1-2,12,NA,NA,TRBV9,CASSGTGSGYTF,TGTGCCAGCAGCGGAACAGGCTCCGGATACACCTTC
TRBJ1-1,13,NA,NA,TRBV29-1,CSVGLFLKTEAFF,TGCAGCGTGGGACTCTTTCTTAAAACTGAAGCTTTCTTT
TRBJ2-2,16,NA,TRBD2,TRBV7-2,CASSLRGGGYTGELFF,TGTGCCAGCAGCTTGAGGGGCGGGGGGTACACCGGGGAGCTGTTTTTT
TRBJ2-1,21,once,TRBD1,TRBV28,CASSYTGTVLVLRFRNNEQFF,TGTGCCAGCAGTTACACTGGGACAGTGCTTGTGCTACGGTTCCGGAACAATGAGCAGTTCTTC
TRBJ2-3,15,once,TRBD2,TRBV29-1,CSVPLLAGITDTQYF,TGCAGCGTCCCCCTCTTAGCGGGAATAACAGATACGCAGTATTTT
TRBJ2-4,15,NA,TRBD2,TRBV2,CASSPGRGLANIQYF,TGTGCCAGCAGCCCTGGGAGAGGACTAGCCAACATTCAGTACTTC
TRBJ1-2,16,few,NA,TRBV4-3,CASSRAGRGANYGYTF,TGCGCCAGCAGCCGAGCAGGGAGGGGAGCTAACTATGGCTACACCTTC
TRBJ2-6,17,NA,NA,TRBV4-1,CAARAVGQLSGANVLTF,TGCGCAGCCAGGGCCGTAGGTCAGCTCTCTGGGGCCAACGTCCTGACTTTC
TRBJ2-5,16,once,TRBD2,TRBV5-1,CASSLAISGSRETQYF,TGCGCCAGCAGCTTGGCCATCAGCGGGAGTAGAGAGACCCAGTACTTC
TRBJ2-3,15,NA,TRBD2,TRBV7-3,CASSLNGLALDTQYF,TGTGCCAGCAGCTTAAACGGACTAGCGTTAGATACGCAGTATTTT
TRBJ1-5,11,NA,TRBD1,TRBV18,CASSRGQDQHF,TGTGCCAGCTCACGTGGACAGGACCAGCATTTT
TRBJ1-2,15,few,NA,TRBV7-2,CASSPSPDRPYGYTF,TGTGCCAGCAGCCCTAGCCCCGACAGGCCCTATGGCTACACCTTC
TRBJ1-4,16,NA,NA,TRBV7-6,CASSLAPGQLNEKLFF,TGTGCCAGCAGCTTGGCCCCGGGACAACTTAATGAAAAACTGTTTTTT
TRBJ1-2,10,few,NA,TRBV9,CASRGDSYTF,TGTGCCAGCAGGGGGGACAGCTACACCTTC
TRBJ2-5,17,NA,TRBD2,TRBV27,CASSLRTSGGASETQYF,TGTGCCAGCAGTTTAAGGACTAGCGGGGGGGCATCAGAGACCCAGTACTTC
TRBJ1-2,13,NA,TRBD1,TRBV5-1,CASSPRDSYGYTF,TGCGCCAGCAGCCCCCGGGACAGCTATGGCTACACCTTC
TRBJ2-7,15,NA,NA,TRBV14,CASSQDPGSLREQYF,TGTGCCAGCAGCCAAGATCCGGGATCTTTACGGGAGCAGTACTTC
TRBJ1-2,13,NA,TRBD1,TRBV29-1,CSVAGGEKYGYTF,TGCAGCGTTGCAGGGGGCGAGAAGTATGGCTACACCTTC
TRBJ2-2,20,once,TRBD2,TRBV7-6,CASSHTGWLREGLGTGELFF,TGTGCCAGCAGCCACACAGGGTGGTTGCGGGAGGGCCTCGGCACCGGGGAGCTGTTTTTT
TRBJ2-5,12,NA,NA,TRBV2,CASSKNQETQYF,TGTGCCAGCAGCAAGAACCAAGAGACCCAGTACTTC
TRBJ2-7,12,few,TRBD1,TRBV6-6,CASKDRGDEQYF,TGTGCCAGCAAGGACAGGGGCGACGAGCAGTACTTC
TRBJ2-7,15,NA,TRBD1,TRBV6-1,CASSEAGTGGYEQYF,TGTGCCAGCAGTGAAGCGGGGACAGGGGGCTACGAGCAGTACTTC
TRBJ1-2,11,few,NA,TRBV20-1,CSARGLYGYTF,TGCAGTGCTAGAGGGCTCTATGGCTACACCTTC
TRBJ2-7,17,NA,TRBD2,TRBV7-9,CASSLASSGRASYEQYF,TGTGCCAGCAGCTTAGCCTCTAGCGGGAGGGCCTCCTACGAGCAGTACTTC
TRBJ1-5,12,NA,NA,TRBV27,CASSFGGGPQHF,TGTGCCAGCAGTTTTGGGGGTGGGCCCCAGCATTTT
TRBJ1-2,16,NA,NA,TRBV29-1,CSVEDTLRGGGSGYTF,TGCAGCGTTGAAGACACCCTCCGGGGGGGCGGTAGTGGCTACACCTTC
TRBJ2-7,14,NA,NA,TRBV18,CASSPWGVRYEQYF,TGTGCCAGCTCACCGTGGGGGGTACGCTACGAGCAGTACTTC
TRBJ1-5,20,NA,NA,TRBV7-3,CASSLGHGQVGFYSNQPQHF,TGTGCCAGCAGCTTAGGGCACGGGCAAGTGGGATTTTATAGCAATCAGCCCCAGCATTTT
TRBJ2-7,14,NA,NA,TRBV11-3,CASSLDFGSHEQYF,TGTGCCAGCAGCTTAGATTTTGGCAGTCACGAGCAGTACTTC
TRBJ1-2,13,NA,NA,TRBV29-1,CSSGEGTHYGYTF,TGCAGCTCCGGAGAGGGGACACACTATGGCTACACCTTC
TRBJ2-7,15,NA,NA,TRBV18,CASSPASEASYEQYF,TGTGCCAGCTCACCAGCTAGCGAAGCCTCCTACGAGCAGTACTTC
TRBJ2-3,15,once,TRBD1,TRBV6-1,CASSTRTGVTDTQYF,TGTGCCAGCAGTACCCGGACAGGGGTCACAGATACGCAGTATTTT
TRBJ2-7,17,NA,NA,TRBV6-1,CASSEATGPYFSYEQYF,TGTGCCAGCAGTGAAGCCACCGGGCCTTACTTCTCCTACGAGCAGTACTTC
TRBJ2-1,13,NA,TRBD1,TRBV10-3,CAIERQGAGEQFF,TGTGCCATCGAAAGACAGGGGGCAGGTGAGCAGTTCTTC
TRBJ2-2,14,NA,NA,TRBV18,CASSPTILPGELFF,TGTGCCAGCTCACCGACAATCCTTCCCGGGGAGCTGTTTTTT
TRBJ1-6,15,NA,NA,TRBV5-5,CASSLDPTGTSPLHF,TGTGCCAGCAGCTTGGACCCCACAGGGACTTCACCCCTCCACTTT
TRBJ2-2,16,NA,TRBD1,TRBV7-6,CASSLWGTENTGELFF,TGTGCCAGCAGCTTATGGGGGACAGAGAACACCGGGGAGCTGTTTTTT